Sequencing of this TCR beta chain was carried out in a study of T cells in Graves' hyperthyroidism and ophthalmopathy. Study findings and constraints: Most thyroid clonotypes that were expanded above 0.001 also turned up in blood.

This clonotype showed up many times. Its antigen is not identified. For Graves' hyperthyroidism to be stable, ophthalmopathy could not progress within 18 months. Looked up from germline, CDR1 is SQVTM and CDR2 is ANQGSEA. Trimming cost V 6 bases and J 0 bases, with 15 bases left between them. The CDR3 contains 14 residues. From RNA transcripts, TCR beta CDR3 regions were amplified. First-round RT-PCR of the TCR CDR3 relied on the HTBI primer set. From the multiplex PCR reads, TCRdb called clonotypes with MiXCR, one entry per CDR3 protein. In the table there are fewer than 550,000 distinct CDR3 sequences, 15% to 18% of which are singletons.

This chain joins TRBV29-1 and TRBJ2-7; D remains ambiguous. The receptor's source is a woman aged 18-30 years with Graves' hyperthyroidism. The sample consisted of blood. The CDR3 DNA reads as TGCAGCGTCCAGACGGCAGAGAGCTCCTACGAGCAGTACTTC. Amino acids: CSVQTAESSYEQYF.